The 3 T cell receptor beta chains below were found in one sample sequenced in a study of post-analysis software for immune sequencing data. Study-level results: About five TRBV segments were more frequent in patients than controls; TRBV5-6, TRBV5-1 and TRBV20-1 belonged to this group.

Their antigens remain unidentified. The authors incorporated unique molecular identifiers into the TCR beta cDNA libraries. TCRdb called the PCR reads again in MiXCR, with one record for every CDR3 protein. Among about 500,000 distinct CDR3 sequences listed, nearly 45% were seen once. The sample taken for sequencing was blood. Receptors originate from a girl between 5 and 17 years old with multiple sclerosis.

In its sample, this clonotype was seen many times. This chain joins TRBV20-1 and TRBJ2-6, with D perhaps TRBD2 (6 bases). Trimming pared 3 bases from V and 1 base from J, leaving 7 bases between. Germline V gene lookup returns CDR1 DFQATT and CDR2 SNEGSKA (reference sequence). The CDR3 is made up of 14 amino acids. CDR3 region: CSARAGSGANVLTF. CDR3 sequence (DNA): TGCAGTGCTAGGGCGGGGTCTGGGGCCAACGTCCTGACTTTC.

The rearrangement uses TRBV19 and TRBJ1-1, with 8 bases aligning to TRBD1. CDR3 length: 16 amino acids. The J segment lost 1 base and the V segment lost 4 bases, leaving 8 bases of the junction unmatched. Germline-derived CDR1 and CDR2 are LNHDA and SQIVND (reference sequence). The CDR3 nucleotides are TGTGCCAGTAGTACACAGGGGGGGACAGCGAACACTGAAGCTTTCTTT. Protein sequence: CASSTQGGTANTEAFF.

V usage is TRBV20-1 and J usage is TRBJ1-6; D call uncertain. The length of the CDR3 is 14 residues. The germline V gene has CDR1 DFQATT and CDR2 SNEGSKA (reference sequence). The ends were cut back, 3 bases at V and 8 bases at J, with 14 bases in the middle. The CDR3: CSASLRGPDSPLHF. The CDR3 region has the DNA TGCAGTGCTAGTTTGCGGGGTCCAGATTCACCCCTCCACTTT.